One and the same sample provided the 21 T cell receptor beta chains below, sequenced in a study of T-cell memory formation after mild COVID-19. Each CDR3 protein is one row after TCRdb ran MiXCR on the 5' RACE reads. The sample yields hundreds of thousands of distinct CDR3 sequences, about 18% seen once. Input material: PBMCs or a T cell subset sorted from them (not recorded which). These receptors were collected from an adult woman who had mild COVID-19 (a few samples of this study predate the infection). Cell type and time point are not known.

The chain is built from TRBV6-5 and TRBJ1-3; the D is unclear. V was shortened by 2 bases and J by 0 bases, with 11 bases between the two germline ends. In germline, CDR1 is MNHEY, CDR2 SVGAGI. CDR3 length: 16 residues. The CDR3 spells CASSYVPRFSGNTIYF. In DNA form, the CDR3 reads TGTGCCAGCAGTTACGTCCCGCGGTTCTCTGGAAACACCATATATTTT.

The gene calls are TRBV7-2 and TRBJ2-1, with D possibly TRBD2 on 6 matching bases. V lost 5 bases, J lost 9 bases, and 11 bases lay in between. The CDR3 sequence is 12 residues long. Germline V lookup: CDR1 SGHTA, CDR2 FQGNSA. The CDR3 region is CASSIGTFEQFF. The CDR3 DNA follows: TGTGCCAGCAGCATCGGGACTTTTGAGCAGTTCTTC.

This chain links TRBV6-6 with TRBJ2-3; no clear D. V lost 0 bases, J lost 5 bases, and 9 bases lay in between. The germline V gene encodes CDR1 MNHNY and CDR2 SVGAGI (reference sequence). This CDR3 is built from 14 residues. The CDR3 DNA reads TGTGCCAGCAGTTACTCATCTGTCATAGATACGCAGTATTTT. Translation: CASSYSSVIDTQYF.

This clonotype was picked up a small number of times. The CDR3 region is CASATGMNTEAFF. CDR3 sequence (DNA): TGTGCCAGCGCGACAGGCATGAACACTGAAGCTTTCTTT. The rearrangement links TRBV11-2 to TRBJ1-1; tentatively, D is TRBD1 (6 bases). The CDR3 consists of 13 residues. V lost 8 bases, J lost 0 bases, and 10 bases lay in between. The germline V gene encodes CDR1 SGHAT and CDR2 FQNNGV.

CDR3 residues: CASSDLGQYNEQFF. As DNA, the CDR3 is TGTGCCAGCAGCGACCTTGGACAGTACAATGAGCAGTTCTTC. V gene TRBV7-9 combines with J gene TRBJ2-1, with D maybe TRBD1 (6 bases). In germline, CDR1 is SEHNR, CDR2 FQNEAQ (reference sequence). This CDR3 is built from 14 residues. Deletions cut 5 bases from V and 4 bases from J, with 12 bases between.

This clonotype was seen more than once but under ten times. This sequence joins TRBV24-1 and TRBJ2-7, with TRBD2 matching 7 bases. Germline CDR1 is KGHDR and CDR2 is SFDVKD. The V gene end was trimmed by 9 bases and the J gene end by 4 bases; junction bases not matched to a gene: 2. The CDR3 covers 11 residues. CDR3 protein: CATGAGYEQYF. CDR3 sequence (DNA): TGTGCCACCGGAGCGGGATACGAGCAGTACTTC.

In its sample, this clonotype was seen a few times. The chain carries TRBV12-3 or TRBV12-4 and TRBJ2-4; the D gene is possibly TRBD1 (6 bases). The V and J ends lost 11 bases and 7 bases respectively, with 12 bases between them. CDR3 size: 11 residues. CDR3 bases: TGTGCCGCAGGGGAGCTTAACATTCAGTACTTC. Residues: CAAGELNIQYF.

This chain links TRBV12-3 or TRBV12-4 with TRBJ2-7; TRBD2 matches at 8 bases. CDR3 length: 17 residues. The J segment lost 2 bases and the V segment lost 10 bases, leaving 19 bases of the junction unmatched. Written as DNA, the CDR3 is TGTGCCACCGACTCAAATCTAACCGGGACTAGTCCCTACGAGCAGTACTTC. Translating it yields CATDSNLTGTSPYEQYF.

This clonotype occurred a few times. The chain combines TRBV11-2 with TRBJ1-6, with 9 positions matching TRBD1. CDR1 is SGHAT, CDR2 FQNNGV, per germline. J gave up 1 base and V 5 bases, and 9 bases lay outside the gene matches. The CDR3 has 18 residues. This chain's CDR3 is CASSPPTGGFSYNSPLHF. The CDR3 DNA sequence: TGTGCCAGCAGCCCTCCCACAGGGGGCTTTTCCTATAATTCACCCCTCCACTTT.

This clonotype was counted only a few times. Compared with germline, one end of the junction differs, possibly owing to a read error. The genes are TRBV20-1 and TRBJ1-1; D unclear. This CDR3 is 13 amino acids long. Germline lookup yields CDR1 DFQATT and CDR2 SNEGSKA (reference sequence). The CDR3 DNA reads TGCAGTGCCAGAGACCCATGGGAGGGAGGAGCTTTCTTT. It specifies CSARDPWEGGAFF.

The chain carries TRBV18 and TRBJ2-7; 7 bases align to TRBD2. V was pared by 8 bases and J by 4 bases, with 17 bases of the junction left unmatched. This CDR3 contains 16 residues. From germline, CDR1 is KGHSH and CDR2 LQKENI. Here the CDR3 reads CASHSPQGLEVYEQYF. DNA for the CDR3: TGTGCCAGCCATTCGCCGCAAGGACTAGAGGTTTACGAGCAGTACTTC.

The chain couples TRBV7-3 to TRBJ2-1; TRBD2 matches 11 bases. J lost 7 bases, V lost 2 bases, and 13 bases had no gene match. CDR1 and CDR2 from the germline V gene are SGHTA and FQGTGA. This CDR3 region has 18 residues. The CDR3 DNA reads TGTGCCAGCAGCTTAGTCCCCCTGACTAGCGGGAAAGGTAATGAGCAGTTCTTC. As protein: CASSLVPLTSGKGNEQFF. The complete variable domain, with remaining parts taken from reference TRBV7-3 and TRBJ2-1, reads GAGVSQTPSNKVTEKGKYVELRCDPISGHTALYWYRQSLGQGPEFLIYFQGTGAADDSGLPNDRFFAVRPEGSVSTLKIQRTERGDSAVYLCASSLVPLTSGKGNEQFFGPGTRLTVL.

The chain's CDR3 is CASSLDRIGDTIYF. The CDR3 DNA is TGTGCCAGCAGTTTAGACAGGATCGGGGACACCATATATTTT. This sequence joins TRBV12-3 or TRBV12-4 and TRBJ1-3; D possibly corresponds to TRBD1 (5 bases). V was clipped by 1 base and J by 8 bases, with 12 bases between them. The CDR3 is 14 residues long.

This sequence joins TRBV5-1 and TRBJ2-2, with a tentative D call TRBD1 (5 bases). Germline CDR1 SGHRS, CDR2 YFSETQ. Between the trimmed V and J ends, which lost 3 bases and 6 bases, there was a span of 12 bases. CDR3 size: 14 residues. CDR3 in DNA: TGCGCCAGCAGCTCCATCGGACAAGCCGGGGAGCTGTTTTTT. Its translation: CASSSIGQAGELFF.

This clonotype occurred a few times. V and J are TRBV6-2 or TRBV6-3 and TRBJ2-1; a weak D match, TRBD2 (6 bases). V lost 0 bases, J lost 0 bases, and 18 bases lay in between. Germline assignment: CDR1 MNHEY and CDR2 SVGEGT. The CDR3 totals 19 residues. The CDR3 sequence is CASSYSVLGRGSSYNEQFF. In DNA, the CDR3 is TGTGCCAGCAGTTACTCAGTCCTAGGACGGGGGAGCTCCTACAATGAGCAGTTCTTC.

The chain uses TRBV11-2 and TRBJ2-1; TRBD2 agrees at 7 bases. Trimming cost V 5 bases and J 7 bases; bases outside gene matches: 11. CDR3 length: 15 amino acids. Germline CDR1 and CDR2: SGHAT and FQNNGV. Here the CDR3 reads CASSLQGGPWNEQFF. DNA of the CDR3: TGTGCCAGCAGCCTCCAGGGAGGGCCTTGGAATGAGCAGTTCTTC.

V usage is TRBV12-3 or TRBV12-4 and J usage is TRBJ2-7, with 9 positions matching TRBD1. The CDR3 has 17 amino acids. J was trimmed by 3 bases and V by 4 bases; bases with no gene match: 13. The DNA of the CDR3 is TGTGCCAGCAGTTCCCGGGACAGGGAGCTCTACGGCTACGAGCAGTACTTC. This encodes CASSSRDRELYGYEQYF.

The J gene is TRBJ1-1, the V gene TRBV5-1; a weak D match, TRBD1 (5 bases). The CDR3 length is 14 residues. Germline values: CDR1 SGHRS, CDR2 YFSETQ. V was pared by 1 base and J by 5 bases, with 12 bases between. CDR3 loop: CASSLQGPRTEAFF. The CDR3 DNA reads TGCGCCAGCAGCTTGCAGGGCCCTAGGACTGAAGCTTTCTTT.

This clonotype came up a few times. The gene calls are TRBV7-8 and TRBJ2-2, with 9 bases identical to TRBD1. With 6 bases clipped from V and 4 bases from J, the junction kept 18 bases outside the gene matches. The CDR3 totals 19 residues. The germline V gene has CDR1 SGHVS and CDR2 FQNEAQ. CDR3 amino acids: CASSQINGGQGLGTGELFF. The CDR3 DNA is TGTGCCAGCAGTCAGATTAACGGGGGACAGGGCCTGGGCACCGGGGAGCTGTTTTTT.

This clonotype was observed many times. The CDR3 nucleotides read TGTGCCAGCAGCTTAGGGGGCGCGGTAGCTTTCTTT. It codes for CASSLGGAVAFF. J is TRBJ1-1 and V is TRBV7-9; D possibly corresponds to TRBD1 (5 bases). This CDR3 is 12 amino acids long. Germline CDR1 is SEHNR and CDR2 is FQNEAQ (reference sequence). V dropped 1 base and J dropped 10 bases, with 10 bases sitting between them.

Many counts were recorded for this clonotype. The V gene is TRBV7-2, the J gene TRBJ1-2, with a weak D call TRBD1 (6 bases). The length of the CDR3 is 14 residues. In germline, CDR1 is SGHTA, CDR2 FQGNSA. V was trimmed by 5 bases and J by 7 bases, leaving 17 bases between them. The CDR3 sequence: CASSVRQALSGYTF. In nucleotides, the CDR3 is TGTGCCAGCAGCGTCCGACAGGCCCTGAGTGGCTACACCTTC.